Presented here are 10 T cell receptor beta chains from one specimen sequenced in a study of cytomegalovirus exposure and HLA in healthy donors. The PCR contained 60 Vbeta and 13 Jbeta primers. The repertoire was sequenced with immunoSEQ multiplex PCR; TCRdb's copy has only in-frame clones and lacks some. Seen here are about 140,000 clones, just under 80% observed once, and the top ten hold roughly 2%. Sequenced sample: PBMCs. All receptors derive from a man aged 25-45 years in good health and CMV-seronegative.

The chain recombines TRBV29-1 with TRBJ1-2; D uncertain. In germline, CDR1 is SQVTM, CDR2 ANQGSEA. The CDR3 extends over 14 amino acids. Trimming cost V 1 base and J 0 bases, with 9 bases left between them. The CDR3 DNA sequence: TGCAGCGTTGAAGTGCAACATGCTAACTATGGCTACACCTTC. As protein: CSVEVQHANYGYTF.

The chain couples TRBV29-1 to TRBJ1-1; 10 nucleotides agree with TRBD1. The length of the CDR3 is 15 residues. V lost 4 bases, J lost 7 bases, and 12 bases stayed unmatched. Per the germline V gene, CDR1 is SQVTM and CDR2 is ANQGSEA. CDR3: CSVVKQGTGVGEAFF. As DNA, the CDR3 is TGCAGCGTTGTCAAGCAGGGGACAGGGGTTGGTGAAGCTTTCTTT.

The V and J genes are TRBV5-1 and TRBJ1-5; D is uncertain. This CDR3 spans 15 amino acids. V was pared by 5 bases and J by 1 base, with 13 bases between. Looked up from germline, CDR1 is SGHRS and CDR2 is YFSETQ. Written as DNA, the CDR3 is TGCGCCAGCAGATCCGACATCGGAAGCAATCAGCCCCAGCATTTT. Protein product: CASRSDIGSNQPQHF.

Of note for this clone: This sample includes further DNA sequences coding for the same CDR3. The V call is TRBV7-9, the J call TRBJ2-2; 7 positions agree with TRBD1. The CDR3 spans 15 residues. V shed 5 bases, J shed 0 bases, and the junction held 3 bases outside the gene matches. The germline CDR1 and CDR2 sequences are SEHNR and FQNEAQ (reference sequence). CDR3 nucleotides: TGTGCCAGCAGCCCTACAGGGGCGAACACCGGGGAGCTGTTTTTT. Its translation: CASSPTGANTGELFF.

V gene TRBV6-5 combines with J gene TRBJ2-1; the match to TRBD2 covers 7 bases. The germline V gene has CDR1 MNHEY and CDR2 SVGAGI. The trim removed 7 bases at V and 1 base at J, leaving 7 bases unmatched. The length of the CDR3 is 15 residues. In DNA, the CDR3 is TGTGCCAGCACCTCAGACGGGGGGTCCTACAATGAGCAGTTCTTC. Translated, it gives CASTSDGGSYNEQFF.

This chain joins TRBV5-1 and TRBJ2-1, with 8 bases lining up with TRBD1. The junction had 1 base not matched to a gene; V was cut back by 4 bases and J by 7 bases. There are 12 residues in the CDR3. CDR1 is SGHRS, CDR2 YFSETQ, per germline. The CDR3 nucleotides read TGCGCCAGCAGCCGGACAGGGAATGAGCAGTTCTTC. Translating gives CASSRTGNEQFF. Together with reference TRBV5-1 and TRBJ2-1, the CDR3 gives the full variable domain: KAGVTQTPRYLIKTRGQQVTLSCSPISGHRSVSWYQQTPGQGLQFLFEYFSETQRNKGNFPGRFSGRQFSNSRSEMNVSTLELGDSALYLCASSRTGNEQFFGPGTRLTVL.

The CDR3 spells CASLLSPYNEQFF. In nucleotides, the CDR3 is TGTGCCAGCTTACTATCCCCCTACAATGAGCAGTTCTTC. The genes are TRBV18 and TRBJ2-1; D not certain. The V gene lost 7 bases and the J gene lost 2 bases, with 9 bases spanning the gap. The CDR3 extends over 13 amino acids. Germline V CDR1 and CDR2: KGHSH, LQKENI.

The chain employs TRBV7-2 and TRBJ1-1; 7 bases map to TRBD1. The V segment lost 1 base and the J segment 6 bases; nucleotides outside the gene matches: 2. The CDR3 consists of 13 residues. In germline, CDR1 is SGHTA, CDR2 FQGNSA. DNA of the CDR3: TGTGCCAGCAGCTTAGTTACAGGGGCTGAAGCTTTCTTT. Amino acid sequence: CASSLVTGAEAFF.

The chain combines TRBV11-2 with TRBJ2-1; 10 nucleotides match TRBD1. V trimming: 5 bases; J trimming: 7 bases; junction bases outside the gene matches: 14. The CDR3 length is 17 residues. Per the germline V gene, CDR1 is SGHAT and CDR2 is FQNNGV. DNA of the CDR3: TGTGCCAGCAGCCTTAGACAGGGGGCGCTGAGTCGGAATGAGCAGTTCTTC. This gives the protein CASSLRQGALSRNEQFF.

CDR3 bases: TGCGCCAGCGCACTAGCGGAAAGCACAGATACGCAGTATTTT. This translates into CASALAESTDTQYF. J is TRBJ2-3 and V is TRBV5-1, with 8 nucleotides matching TRBD2. Germline V CDR1 and CDR2: SGHRS, YFSETQ. The junction had 4 bases not matched to a gene; V was cut back by 7 bases and J by 0 bases. The CDR3 totals 14 residues. Filled out from reference TRBV5-1 and TRBJ2-3, the complete variable domain reads KAGVTQTPRYLIKTRGQQVTLSCSPISGHRSVSWYQQTPGQGLQFLFEYFSETQRNKGNFPGRFSGRQFSNSRSEMNVSTLELGDSALYLCASALAESTDTQYFGPGTRLTVL.